This T cell receptor beta chain is from a study of blood T cell repertoires in COVID-19. About the research overall: Samples came from the United States, Italy and Spain, spanning acute and convalescent COVID-19.

Profiling relied on immunoSEQ multiplex PCR, and the TCRdb table lists in-frame clones only, not all of them. Altogether about 150,000 clones are present, less than 85% being singletons, with the ten largest covering roughly 10%. Germline CDR1 SGHDN, CDR2 FVKESK. The CDR3 has 17 residues. Trimming took 4 bases from V and 0 from J, leaving 13 bases between them. The sequenced sample consisted of peripheral blood. The clonotype originates from a woman older than 75 with active or convalescent COVID-19. The rearrangement links TRBV14 to TRBJ2-6; possible D gene TRBD2, 6 bases. CDR3: CASSPWDLPSGANVLTF. CDR3 nucleotides: TGTGCCAGCAGCCCCTGGGACTTGCCCTCTGGGGCCAACGTCCTGACTTTC.